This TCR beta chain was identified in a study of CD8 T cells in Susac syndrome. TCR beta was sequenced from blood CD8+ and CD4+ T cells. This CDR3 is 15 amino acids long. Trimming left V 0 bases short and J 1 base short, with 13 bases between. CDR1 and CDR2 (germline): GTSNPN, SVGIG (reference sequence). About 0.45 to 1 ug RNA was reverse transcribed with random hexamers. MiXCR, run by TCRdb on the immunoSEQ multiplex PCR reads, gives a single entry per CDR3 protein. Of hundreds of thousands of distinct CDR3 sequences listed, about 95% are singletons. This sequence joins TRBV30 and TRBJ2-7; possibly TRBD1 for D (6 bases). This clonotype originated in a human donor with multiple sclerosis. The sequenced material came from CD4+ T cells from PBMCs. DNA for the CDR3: TGTGCCTGGAGTGTAGTGGGGGCCTCTTCCTACGAGCAGTACTTC. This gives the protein CAWSVVGASSYEQYF.